A single sample gave rise to the 20 T cell receptor beta chains below, sequenced in a study of blood T cell repertoires in COVID-19. Generated by immunoSEQ multiplex PCR, the TCRdb table keeps only in-frame clones and is missing some. The sample shows some 350,000 clones, approximately 90% of them seen only once. The material sequenced was peripheral blood. The receptors here all came from a woman in her late teens or twenties who had recovered from COVID-19.

CDR3 sequence: CASSQLDQPQHF. The CDR3 DNA sequence: TGTGCCAGCAGCCAACTCGATCAGCCCCAGCATTTT. The chain carries TRBV28 and TRBJ1-5; D is ambiguous. CDR3 size: 12 residues. V lost 6 bases, J lost 5 bases, and 8 bases lay in between. Germline assignment: CDR1 MDHEN and CDR2 SYDVKM.

The V and J genes are TRBV6-2 or TRBV6-3 and TRBJ2-5; 7 bases agree with TRBD1. The length of the CDR3 is 19 residues. With V trimmed by 0 bases and J by 0 bases, 13 bases remained unmatched. Germline V gene lookup returns CDR1 MNHEY and CDR2 SVGEGT. The CDR3: CASSYSALGYRGDQETQYF. DNA of the CDR3: TGTGCCAGCAGTTACTCAGCTTTGGGATACAGGGGCGACCAAGAGACCCAGTACTTC.

The chain recombines TRBV7-2 with TRBJ2-3; the match to TRBD2 covers 7 bases. The CDR3 is 17 residues long. The V segment lost 2 bases and the J segment 0 bases; nucleotides outside the gene matches: 8. Looked up from germline, CDR1 is SGHTA and CDR2 is FQGNSA. The CDR3 sequence: CASSLSGGGASTDTQYF. The CDR3 DNA reads as TGTGCCAGCAGCTTATCTGGGGGAGGGGCTAGCACAGATACGCAGTATTTT.

This chain links TRBV6-2 or TRBV6-3 with TRBJ2-7; 7 bases line up with TRBD2. Looked up from germline, CDR1 is MNHEY and CDR2 is SVGEGT. The J segment lost 2 bases and the V segment lost 4 bases, leaving 14 bases of the junction unmatched. The CDR3 spans 17 residues. The CDR3 loop is CASSSSPPGLEAYEQYV. CDR3 DNA: TGTGCCAGCAGTTCGTCTCCACCAGGACTAGAAGCCTACGAGCAGTACGTC.

This chain links TRBV6-2 or TRBV6-3 with TRBJ2-3; D is possibly TRBD2 (6 bases). Germline-derived CDR1 and CDR2 are MNHEY and SVGEGT. This CDR3 is built from 20 residues. The germline V and J ends were trimmed by 5 bases and 1 base, with 28 bases remaining between them. The CDR3 loop is CASSHALPQWRGFRTDTQYF. The DNA of the CDR3 is TGTGCCAGCAGTCACGCACTGCCACAGTGGAGGGGTTTCCGCACAGATACGCAGTATTTT.

This clone has more than one count but fewer than ten. This chain links TRBV6-4 with TRBJ2-3; the D is unclear. The V end lost 0 bases, the J end lost 4 bases, and 8 bases lay between the germline ends. This CDR3 region has 14 residues. Germline V CDR1 and CDR2: MRHNA, SNTAGT. The DNA for the CDR3 is TGTGCCAGCAGTGACTCAAATGAGCCAGATACGCAGTATTTT. Translated, it gives CASSDSNEPDTQYF.

The chain recombines TRBV24-1 with TRBJ2-7; 13 bases agree with TRBD2. Trimming at V came to 6 bases and at J to 1 base, leaving 14 bases not matched to a gene. The germline CDR1 and CDR2 sequences are KGHDR and SFDVKD. CDR3 length: 19 residues. The chain's CDR3 is CATSNGLAGETVHSYEQYV. As DNA, the CDR3 is TGTGCCACCAGTAACGGACTAGCGGGAGAAACCGTACATTCCTACGAGCAGTACGTC.

The CDR3 here is CASSQSQGTEAYEQYV. CDR3 coding DNA: TGCGCCAGCAGCCAATCCCAGGGGACAGAAGCCTACGAGCAGTACGTC. This chain uses TRBV4-1 with TRBJ2-7, with 7 bases lining up with TRBD1. Germline values: CDR1 MGHRA, CDR2 YSYEKL. Unmatched junction bases numbered 9, after V lost 2 bases and J lost 2 bases. This CDR3 has 16 amino acids.

This clone was picked up a small number of times. The chain has TRBV7-9 and TRBJ1-5; perhaps TRBD1 as D (5 bases). V was pared by 9 bases and J by 2 bases, with 11 bases between. This CDR3 has 13 amino acids. Germline CDR1 is SEHNR and CDR2 is FQNEAQ (reference sequence). CDR3 residues: CASAGNGNQPQHF. The CDR3 DNA is TGTGCCAGTGCAGGGAACGGCAATCAGCCCCAGCATTTT.

The count of this clone is one. The chain employs TRBV3-1 (or the pseudogene TRBV3-2) and TRBJ1-2; unclear D gene. Germline loops: CDR1 LGHDT, CDR2 YNNKEL (reference sequence). The V and J ends lost 1 base and 3 bases respectively, with 9 bases between them. The CDR3 is made up of 14 amino acids. The DNA for the CDR3 is TGTGCCAGCAGCCAAGTCCCCGGGGACTATGGCTACACCTTC. The encoded protein is CASSQVPGDYGYTF.

The rearrangement uses TRBV4-1 and TRBJ1-2; the D is unclear. This CDR3 is built from 14 residues. The ends were cut back, 0 bases at V and 8 bases at J, with 13 bases in the middle. From germline, CDR1 is MGHRA and CDR2 YSYEKL. Here the CDR3 DNA reads TGCGCCAGCAGCCAAGAGCGTAGGCGGGGAGGCTACACCTTC. It codes for CASSQERRRGGYTF.

The rearrangement links TRBV11-3 to TRBJ2-2; D perhaps matches TRBD2 (5 bases). V shed 5 bases and J shed 7 bases, with 11 bases lying between them. The CDR3 length is 13 residues. Germline assignment: CDR1 SGHNT and CDR2 YENEEA. CDR3 nucleotide sequence: TGTGCCAGCAGCCCCGGGGTTGGCGGGGAGCTGTTTTTT. As protein: CASSPGVGGELFF.

The chain links TRBV29-1 to TRBJ2-1; 9 bases are a match to TRBD1. The trim removed 6 bases at V and 5 bases at J, leaving 5 bases unmatched. Germline CDR1 reads SQVTM; CDR2 reads ANQGSEA. The CDR3 is made up of 13 amino acids. The CDR3: CSVGTGQNNEQFF. The CDR3 region has the DNA TGCAGCGTCGGGACAGGGCAAAACAATGAGCAGTTCTTC.

J is TRBJ1-5 and V is TRBV10-2; 10 nucleotides line up with TRBD1. CDR3 size: 15 residues. From germline, CDR1 is WSHSY and CDR2 SAAADI. After removal of 5 bases from V and 7 bases from J, the junction contained 8 bases not matched to a gene. CDR3 in DNA: TGCGCCAGCAGTTACCGGGACAGGGGCGCACAGCCCCAGCATTTT. It codes for CASSYRDRGAQPQHF.

The chain employs TRBV3-1 (or the pseudogene TRBV3-2) and TRBJ2-1, with 7 bases that match TRBD1. The CDR3 is made up of 18 amino acids. The V and J ends lost 0 bases and 9 bases, in that order; junction bases with no gene match: 17. Germline V gene data show CDR1 as LGHDT and CDR2 as YNNKEL (reference sequence). The DNA of the CDR3 is TGTGCCAGCAGCCAAGATGGTCGAGGGACAGTGTTTTATGTTGAGCAGTTCTTC. Translation gives CASSQDGRGTVFYVEQFF.

V is TRBV18 and J is TRBJ2-2, with TRBD2 as a possible D gene (5 bases). Trimming removed 1 base from V and 0 bases from J, with 12 bases in between. CDR3 length: 17 amino acids. Germline V gene lookup returns CDR1 KGHSH and CDR2 LQKENI. The CDR3 DNA follows: TGTGCCAGCTCACCACGTTATGACGGGACGAACACCGGGGAGCTGTTTTTT. This sequence encodes CASSPRYDGTNTGELFF.

V is TRBV11-2 and J is TRBJ2-7, with D perhaps TRBD1 (6 bases). The CDR3 runs to 15 residues. V was clipped by 5 bases and J by 3 bases, with 17 bases between them. The germline V gene encodes CDR1 SGHAT and CDR2 FQNNGV. The CDR3 is CASSPGVGVLYEQYV. The CDR3 nucleotides are TGTGCCAGCAGCCCAGGGGTGGGGGTTCTCTACGAGCAGTACGTC.

The gene calls are TRBV20-1 and TRBJ2-5; 10 bases agree with TRBD2. Trimming took 3 bases from V and 5 from J; bases not matched to a gene: 9. This CDR3 is built from 15 residues. CDR1 and CDR2 (germline): DFQATT, SNEGSKA (reference sequence). CDR3 in amino acids: CSASRAGGPYETQYF. CDR3 DNA: TGCAGTGCTAGTCGAGCGGGAGGGCCCTATGAGACCCAGTACTTC.

The chain carries TRBV12-5 and TRBJ2-2; D gene ambiguous. Germline CDR1 and CDR2: LGHNT and FRNRAP. V was shortened by 1 base and J by 1 base, with 4 bases between the two germline ends. CDR3 length: 14 residues. The CDR3 is CASGLGQNTGELFF. CDR3 bases: TGTGCTAGTGGTTTGGGGCAGAACACCGGGGAGCTGTTTTTT.

The V and J genes are TRBV4-3 and TRBJ1-2; TRBD1 agrees at 8 bases. V trimming: 1 base; J trimming: 4 bases; junction bases outside the gene matches: 5. The CDR3 covers 15 residues. Germline V lookup: CDR1 LGHNA, CDR2 YSLEER. The CDR3 here is CASSQVRTGFYGYTF. CDR3 nucleotide sequence: TGCGCCAGCAGCCAAGTTAGGACAGGGTTCTATGGCTACACCTTC.